This T cell receptor (beta chain) was captured by sequencing in a study of beta chain features in type 1 diabetes (dated by TCRdb to between 2017 and 2018). With respect to the entire study: No differences in mean age, gender distribution, total cell number or subset yield were found between patients and healthy donors. A total of 85 million to 140 million sorted cells were examined across all samples, and a strong correlation was observed between cell number per subset and RNA yield. In the study, TCRB repertoires of sorted circulating CD4+ T cell subsets from recently diagnosed type 1 diabetes patients were compared with those of matched healthy donors. Regulatory and stem cell-like memory subsets were obtained from only 8 patients and roughly 8 healthy donors, while naive and central memory subsets were obtained from all 30 or so donors.

This clone was detected a few times. Its antigen target is currently unknown. The sample holds no much larger clone one base away, and base qualities are not on file. Each donor gave one peripheral blood draw, averaging approximately 110 mL, which was collected into heparinised tubes. Using a panel that included CD45RO, CCR7, CD25, CD127, CD95 and CD27, naive, central memory, regulatory and stem cell-like memory CD4+ T cells were sorted on a BD FACSAria II. All sorted populations exceeded 98% purity. PBMCs were isolated right away by Lymphoprep density gradient centrifugation and were stained directly, without culture. So that batch effects would be minimized, each experiment stained and sorted samples in pairs, pairing one healthy donor with one patient. The full study reports these points: PCR may preferentially amplify shorter templates, but because patient and control samples were amplified and corrected together, any resulting skew would affect both groups equally. Fewer insertions and more nucleotide deletions at VDJ recombination sites were observed in patients with type 1 diabetes, implying thymic rearrangement abnormalities. HLA sub-analyses involved small numbers of individuals, so any influence of HLA type on TCRB rearrangement remained unresolved. Because cDNA was sequenced instead of genomic DNA, highly expressing activated cells could be over-represented, though the groups showed no difference in activation or CD3 levels. A moderate but significant shortening of TCRB CDR3 length was observed in type 1 diabetes patients in all four CD4+ subsets. The naive, central memory and regulatory TCRB repertoires appeared to resemble one another more closely among patients than among healthy donors.

All of the isolated RNA was reverse transcribed with the High Capacity cDNA Reverse Transcription Kit, so expressed TCRB transcripts were sequenced. Naive, central memory and regulatory T cell samples underwent deep immunoSEQ sequencing, averaging around 4 million total reads per sample. After sorted cells were lysed in RLT buffer, RNA was extracted with DNase-treated RNeasy Micro or Mini kits, with the choice depending on cell number. To prevent cross-contamination, every cell subset was processed on its own, while patient and healthy donor samples were processed together. The immunoSEQ multiplex PCR was used to amplify TCRB sequences from cDNA, generating 87-bp fragments that spanned the CDR3 region. The amplicons were sequenced using the Illumina HiSeq platform. For the original study's pipeline: PCR bias was computationally corrected using synthetic template baselines, reads within Hamming distance 2 were collapsed, and singletons that could not be merged were discarded. By aligning reads against IMGT, V, D and J genes, CDR3 length, and insertions or deletions at six rearrangement sites were assigned. Clonotype counts were normalized to sorted cell number within each subset before computing true diversity and Gini coefficients with the tcR R package. Repertoire sharing was quantified using the overlap coefficient calculated on TCRB nucleotide sequences. TCRdb carries this immuneACCESS record with in-frame sequences only. Its versions omit some clonotypes, under half of them owing to an unresolved V gene in the studies checked, with the rest unexplained. D and trimming were read from the DNA, whereas the V and J calls and clone size are those reported in that table. Counted in this sample were some 350,000 clones; 8.5% to 10% of them appeared once. About 0.6% of the sample rests with the top ten.

Material for sequencing was central memory CD4+ T cells from blood. This receptor was taken from a man aged 30 to 45 with type 1 diabetes.

CDR3 protein: CASSTSTDTQYF. The DNA sequence is as follows: TGCGCCAGCAGCACGAGCACAGATACGCAGTATTTT. The rearranged chain carries TRBV5-1 and TRBJ2-3, with the D gene call left open. CDR1 SGHRS and CDR2 YFSETQ are derived from the germline V gene. The germline ends are 3 bases apart after V is trimmed by 4 bases and J by 0 bases. The CDR3 goes from the cysteine to the phenylalanine over 12 residues. The only DNA kept is the CDR3, 36 bases in frame from the first base.